This is a list of T cell receptor beta chains from one sample in a study of identical twins. TCRdb used MiXCR to reprocess the 5' RACE reads, holding one entry per CDR3 protein. The table includes hundreds of thousands of distinct CDR3 sequences, 7.5% detected once. Another study also made use of these data, one on yellow fever vaccine responses in identical twins.

Sequences were obtained from memory (CD45RO+) T cells sorted from blood. Every receptor here comes from a woman aged 18-35 years in good health. CDR3s include the opening cysteine and the closing phenylalanine or tryptophan. The order of the fields is CDR3 DNA, CDR3 protein, J gene, D gene, V gene, clone size. D genes are given only for firm matches. Rows give clone size only sometimes, using once, few, many, or a class for an expanded clone.

CDR3nt: TGTGCCAGCAGTCCCCGGGGTCCATTATACGAGCAGTACTTC
CDR3aa: CASSPRGPLYEQYF
j_gene: TRBJ2-7
d_gene: .
v_gene: TRBV6-1
abundance: few

CDR3nt: TGTGCCAGCAGCTATGGTGGCCAGGGGGCAGATACGCAGTATTTT
CDR3aa: CASSYGGQGADTQYF
j_gene: TRBJ2-3
d_gene: TRBD1
v_gene: TRBV11-3
abundance: few

CDR3nt: TGTGCCAGCAGCTTCGGGGGGAGCCAAGAGACCCAGTACTTC
CDR3aa: CASSFGGSQETQYF
j_gene: TRBJ2-5
d_gene: TRBD2
v_gene: TRBV7-2
abundance: few

CDR3nt: TGCAGTGCTCCCCGGACTAGCGGCTTAAACATTCAGTACTTC
CDR3aa: CSAPRTSGLNIQYF
j_gene: TRBJ2-4
d_gene: TRBD2
v_gene: TRBV20-1
abundance: many

CDR3nt: TGCAGCGCGGGAGCGCCGGGGGGAGAGCAGTTCTTC
CDR3aa: CSAGAPGGEQFF
j_gene: TRBJ2-1
d_gene: TRBD2
v_gene: TRBV20-1
abundance: .

CDR3nt: TGTGCCAGCAGTGAAGCGCTAGCGGGAGGGAGCGATGAGCAGTTCTTC
CDR3aa: CASSEALAGGSDEQFF
j_gene: TRBJ2-1
d_gene: TRBD2
v_gene: TRBV6-1
abundance: few

CDR3nt: TGCGCCAGCAGCTTGAGTCTCAAAACCGGGGAGCTGTTTTTT
CDR3aa: CASSLSLKTGELFF
j_gene: TRBJ2-2
d_gene: .
v_gene: TRBV5-1
abundance: few

CDR3nt: TGTGCCAGCACCTACGGGGGGGGGCGCTACGAGCAGTACTTC
CDR3aa: CASTYGGGRYEQYF
j_gene: TRBJ2-7
d_gene: TRBD2
v_gene: TRBV5-5
abundance: .

CDR3nt: TGTGCCAGCAGACTAGCCGGGACCGGAAAGACCCAGTACTTC
CDR3aa: CASRLAGTGKTQYF
j_gene: TRBJ2-5
d_gene: .
v_gene: TRBV12-3/TRBV12-4
abundance: many

CDR3nt: TGTGCCAGTAAAAATTCGAACGGAGAGACCCAGTACTTC
CDR3aa: CASKNSNGETQYF
j_gene: TRBJ2-5
d_gene: .
v_gene: TRBV19
abundance: many

CDR3nt: TGTGCCAGCAGCCCCGGGACTAGTGTAAAGACCCAGTACTTC
CDR3aa: CASSPGTSVKTQYF
j_gene: TRBJ2-5
d_gene: TRBD2
v_gene: TRBV6-1
abundance: few

CDR3nt: TGCAGTGCTGGAACAGGAAACATTCAGTACTTC
CDR3aa: CSAGTGNIQYF
j_gene: TRBJ2-4
d_gene: .
v_gene: TRBV20-1
abundance: few

CDR3nt: TGTGCCAGCAGCTTAGGGGCCGGGACAGATGTCGGAGCTTTCTTT
CDR3aa: CASSLGAGTDVGAFF
j_gene: TRBJ1-1
d_gene: TRBD1
v_gene: TRBV7-2
abundance: few

CDR3nt: TGCGCCAGCAGCTTGGAAGGCGGAGTGGGTCGGGATACGCAGTATTTT
CDR3aa: CASSLEGGVGRDTQYF
j_gene: TRBJ2-3
d_gene: .
v_gene: TRBV5-1
abundance: few

CDR3nt: TGTGCCAGCAGCGTCTACAGGGTCGGGATCTATGGCTACACCTTC
CDR3aa: CASSVYRVGIYGYTF
j_gene: TRBJ1-2
d_gene: .
v_gene: TRBV7-8
abundance: many

CDR3nt: TGTGCCAGCACCCCCTTTGTCAGACCCTACAATGAGCAGTTCTTC
CDR3aa: CASTPFVRPYNEQFF
j_gene: TRBJ2-1
d_gene: .
v_gene: TRBV11-2
abundance: few

CDR3nt: TGTGCCACCAGCACATCTCTCTCTGGGGCCAACGTCCTGGCTTTC
CDR3aa: CATSTSLSGANVLAF
j_gene: TRBJ2-6
d_gene: .
v_gene: TRBV15
abundance: .

CDR3nt: TGCGCCAGCAGCCCGGGACAGGGAAAGAACAATGAGCAGTTCTTC
CDR3aa: CASSPGQGKNNEQFF
j_gene: TRBJ2-1
d_gene: TRBD1
v_gene: TRBV4-3
abundance: .

CDR3nt: TGTGCCAGCGGAGGACAGCCCACGTGGATGTTCCTGTTC
CDR3aa: CASGGQPTWMFLF
j_gene: TRBJ2-5
d_gene: .
v_gene: TRBV2
abundance: many

CDR3nt: TGCGCCAGCAGAGGACTGCCGAACACCGGGGAGCTGTTTTTT
CDR3aa: CASRGLPNTGELFF
j_gene: TRBJ2-2
d_gene: .
v_gene: TRBV5-1
abundance: .

CDR3nt: TGCGCCAGCAGCCAAGAGATTCGACTTCCTGAGCAGTTCTTC
CDR3aa: CASSQEIRLPEQFF
j_gene: TRBJ2-1
d_gene: .
v_gene: TRBV4-3
abundance: many

CDR3nt: TGTGCCAGCAGCCCACCCGGGACATCTTCCTACGAGCAGTACTTC
CDR3aa: CASSPPGTSSYEQYF
j_gene: TRBJ2-7
d_gene: .
v_gene: TRBV11-2
abundance: .

CDR3nt: TGCAGTGCTGGCCAACGACTAGCGGGAGTAATTAATGAGCAGTTCTTC
CDR3aa: CSAGQRLAGVINEQFF
j_gene: TRBJ2-1
d_gene: TRBD2
v_gene: TRBV20-1
abundance: many

CDR3nt: TGTGCCAGCAGCTCGCGACAGGCCCGCTCCTACAATGAGCAGTTCTTC
CDR3aa: CASSSRQARSYNEQFF
j_gene: TRBJ2-1
d_gene: .
v_gene: TRBV7-2
abundance: .

CDR3nt: TGTGCCAGCAGCCCCCCGCACTCCACAGATACGCAGTATTTT
CDR3aa: CASSPPHSTDTQYF
j_gene: TRBJ2-3
d_gene: .
v_gene: TRBV7-9
abundance: .

CDR3nt: TGTGCCAGCAGTTTATCGGGATCTCATGAAGCTTTCTTT
CDR3aa: CASSLSGSHEAFF
j_gene: TRBJ1-1
d_gene: .
v_gene: TRBV27
abundance: few

CDR3nt: TGCGCCAGCAGCCGACAGCAGGACAGGGGCTATGGCTACACCTTC
CDR3aa: CASSRQQDRGYGYTF
j_gene: TRBJ1-2
d_gene: TRBD1
v_gene: TRBV4-1
abundance: .

CDR3nt: TGTGCCAGCAGCTTAGCCAAGGACGTCCGGACAGATACGCAGTATTTT
CDR3aa: CASSLAKDVRTDTQYF
j_gene: TRBJ2-3
d_gene: .
v_gene: TRBV7-8
abundance: .

CDR3nt: TGTGCCAGCAGCTCCCCTGGGGGCCCCGAGCAGTTCTTC
CDR3aa: CASSSPGGPEQFF
j_gene: TRBJ2-1
d_gene: .
v_gene: TRBV7-9
abundance: many

CDR3nt: TGTGCCAGCAGCTTAGGAGGCGGGGGGATCAGGGAGCAGTTCTTC
CDR3aa: CASSLGGGGIREQFF
j_gene: TRBJ2-1
d_gene: TRBD2
v_gene: TRBV7-2
abundance: .

CDR3nt: TGTGCCATCAGCCAGGGGGCTGGTGAAAAACTGTTTTTT
CDR3aa: CAISQGAGEKLFF
j_gene: TRBJ1-4
d_gene: TRBD1
v_gene: TRBV10-3
abundance: many

CDR3nt: TGTGCCAGCAGGCCCGGGACACGGAACTACGAGCAGTACTTC
CDR3aa: CASRPGTRNYEQYF
j_gene: TRBJ2-7
d_gene: .
v_gene: TRBV28
abundance: few

CDR3nt: TGTGCCAGCGCCGGTGGGGGGGCCCGGAACACTGAAGCTTTCTTT
CDR3aa: CASAGGGARNTEAFF
j_gene: TRBJ1-1
d_gene: .
v_gene: TRBV3-1
abundance: few

CDR3nt: TGTGCCACCAGCAGAGATGGGGGGAGGAGCACAGATACGCAGTATTTT
CDR3aa: CATSRDGGRSTDTQYF
j_gene: TRBJ2-3
d_gene: .
v_gene: TRBV15
abundance: few

CDR3nt: TGCAGTGCTAGATACCGAGCGGGGGAGACCCAGTACTTC
CDR3aa: CSARYRAGETQYF
j_gene: TRBJ2-5
d_gene: TRBD2
v_gene: TRBV20-1
abundance: many

CDR3nt: TGTGCCAGCAGTTCCCAGGGGGCCGCTGAAGCTTTCTTT
CDR3aa: CASSSQGAAEAFF
j_gene: TRBJ1-1
d_gene: TRBD1
v_gene: TRBV7-9
abundance: .

CDR3nt: TGTGCCAGCAGCTCGGGACTGGAGCGGGAGCTGTTTTTT
CDR3aa: CASSSGLERELFF
j_gene: TRBJ2-2
d_gene: .
v_gene: TRBV7-3
abundance: few

CDR3nt: TGTGCCAGCAGTTTGAGAGGGTCCTATGGCTACACCTTC
CDR3aa: CASSLRGSYGYTF
j_gene: TRBJ1-2
d_gene: .
v_gene: TRBV12-3/TRBV12-4
abundance: many

CDR3nt: TGTGCCAGCAGCTTTACCACCGGGACTAGCGCATACAATGAGCAGTTCTTC
CDR3aa: CASSFTTGTSAYNEQFF
j_gene: TRBJ2-1
d_gene: TRBD2
v_gene: TRBV7-2
abundance: many